Below, one T cell receptor (beta chain) is given with its context. Its target is unknown. This sample stems from a study of cytomegalovirus exposure and HLA in healthy donors. Whole-study findings and limits: Reportedly, TCR beta sequences accurately predicted HLA-A and HLA-B alleles in most subjects. Only CMV serostatus was available as immune exposure information. Several V segments, TRBV6-2 and TRBV6-3 among them, could not be told apart and were dropped. Most CMV-associated TCR beta chains were later found to appear HLA-restricted.

The CDR3 length is 16 residues. Trimming took 1 base from V and 5 from J, leaving 15 bases between them. CDR1 and CDR2 from the germline V gene are SGHTA and FQGNSA. PCR employed 60 Vbeta and 13 Jbeta primers. The protocol was immunoSEQ multiplex PCR, while the TCRdb copy is restricted to in-frame clones and leaves out a portion. Of about 120,000 clones detected, around 80% appear once; the ten largest clones hold approximately 0.22%. The TCR originated in a man between 45 and 60 years old in good health and CMV-seronegative. Sequencing was done on a sample of PBMCs. The chain combines TRBV7-2 with TRBJ2-4; D ambiguous. CDR3 amino acids: CASSLGRIANENIQYF. The CDR3 DNA reads as TGTGCCAGCAGCTTAGGCAGAATAGCTAATGAAAACATTCAGTACTTC.